This entry lists 29 T cell receptor beta chains sequenced from one sample in a study of shared clonotypes between healthy human individuals. Here immunoSEQ multiplex PCR was the method, and the copy in TCRdb shows in-frame clones only, minus some. The sample includes over 2 million clones, 85% to 95% of them seen just once. Sequencing input: naive CD4+ T cells from PBMCs. Subset described: CD45RA+ positively selected. All receptors come from a man between 18 and 29 years old in good health. Some clones in this sample may be carry-over from other donors' samples.

The genes are TRBV5-5 and TRBJ2-3, with D perhaps matching TRBD2 (5 bases). Germline CDR1 SGHKS, CDR2 YYEKEE (reference sequence). The CDR3 loop spans 14 amino acids. V shed 2 bases and J shed 6 bases, with 13 bases lying between them. CDR3 sequence reads: CASSFREIRDTQYF. The DNA of the CDR3 is TGTGCCAGCAGCTTTAGGGAGATCAGGGATACGCAGTATTTT.

This clone appeared a few times. Other DNA variants within this sample encode the same CDR3. The gene calls are TRBV5-4 and TRBJ1-1; TRBD1 might be the D (6 bases). CDR3 size: 15 residues. V was trimmed by 2 bases and J by 0 bases, leaving 11 bases between them. Germline V CDR1 and CDR2: SGHNT, YYREEE (reference sequence). CDR3 coding DNA: TGTGCCAGCAGCTTAGGGGGGTTCATGAACACTGAAGCTTTCTTT. Protein product: CASSLGGFMNTEAFF.

CDR3 loop: CSVVRGPTDTQYF. Here the CDR3 DNA reads TGCAGCGTTGTGAGGGGGCCCACAGATACGCAGTATTTT. J is TRBJ2-3 and V is TRBV29-1; 7 bases map to TRBD1. Germline V gene lookup returns CDR1 SQVTM and CDR2 ANQGSEA. V lost 4 bases and J lost 2; bases outside the gene matches: 3. CDR3 length: 13 residues.

The J gene is TRBJ1-4, the V gene TRBV18; TRBD1 is a possible D gene (5 bases). The CDR3 runs to 15 residues. Per the germline V gene, CDR1 is KGHSH and CDR2 is LQKENI. V was trimmed by 3 bases and J by 3 bases, leaving 11 bases between them. This CDR3 reads CASSPLGTANEKLFF. The DNA of the CDR3 is TGTGCCAGCTCACCGCTCGGGACGGCTAATGAAAAACTGTTTTTT.

The genes are TRBV28 and TRBJ2-5; D unresolved. Per the germline V gene, CDR1 is MDHEN and CDR2 is SYDVKM. This CDR3 spans 15 amino acids. The germline V and J ends were trimmed by 5 bases and 1 base, with 14 bases remaining between them. The CDR3 is CASSRLSALQETQYF. The CDR3, as DNA: TGTGCCAGCAGTCGCCTCTCGGCGCTCCAAGAGACCCAGTACTTC.

The V and J genes are TRBV2 and TRBJ1-5; perhaps TRBD1 as D (6 bases). Per the germline V gene, CDR1 is SNHLY and CDR2 is FYNNEI. The CDR3 is made up of 14 amino acids. V was cut by 5 bases and J by 2 bases, with 10 bases left in between. Here the CDR3 reads CASSIDRRNQPQHF. Written as DNA, the CDR3 is TGTGCCAGCAGTATTGACAGGCGCAATCAGCCCCAGCATTTT. Full variable domain (remainder filled in from reference TRBV2 and TRBJ1-5): EPEVTQTPSHQVTQMGQEVILRCVPISNHLYFYWYRQILGQKVEFLVSFYNNEISEKSEIFDDQFSVERPDGSNFTLKIRSTKLEDSAMYFCASSIDRRNQPQHFGDGTRLSIL.

V and J are TRBV5-4 and TRBJ1-1, with 7 positions matching TRBD1. J gave up 0 bases and V 4 bases, and 9 bases lay outside the gene matches. Per the germline V gene, CDR1 is SGHNT and CDR2 is YYREEE (reference sequence). This CDR3 contains 16 residues. CDR3 residues: CASSRGGGRMNTEAFF. The DNA for the CDR3 is TGTGCCAGCAGCCGAGGAGGGGGCAGGATGAACACTGAAGCTTTCTTT.

The J gene is TRBJ2-7, the V gene TRBV15; D possibly uses TRBD1 or TRBD2 (5 bases each). Deletions cut 0 bases from V and 1 base from J, with 13 bases between. Germline assignment: CDR1 LNHNV and CDR2 YYDKDF (reference sequence). The CDR3 loop spans 16 amino acids. This CDR3 reads CATSRDRARESYEQYF. The CDR3 DNA follows: TGTGCCACCAGCAGAGATAGGGCCAGGGAGTCCTACGAGCAGTACTTC.

The J gene is TRBJ2-3, the V gene TRBV7-2, with 8 bases aligning to TRBD1. Germline CDR1 is SGHTA and CDR2 is FQGNSA. This CDR3 is 16 amino acids long. V gave up 0 bases and J gave up 4 bases; unmatched junction bases: 6. The CDR3 reads CASSLAPGQGADTQYF. CDR3 nucleotide sequence: TGTGCCAGCAGCTTAGCTCCCGGACAGGGCGCAGATACGCAGTATTTT.

The chain combines TRBV28 with TRBJ1-3; D gene uncertain. Germline assignment: CDR1 MDHEN and CDR2 SYDVKM. This CDR3 region has 13 residues. Trimming cost V 3 bases and J 0 bases, with 3 bases left between them. Here the CDR3 DNA reads TGTGCCAGCAGTTTTAGCTCTGGAAACACCATATATTTT. The encoded protein is CASSFSSGNTIYF.

J is TRBJ1-1 and V is TRBV6-5; no clear D gene. The CDR3 loop spans 14 amino acids. CDR1 MNHEY and CDR2 SVGAGI come from the germline V gene. V was clipped by 6 bases and J by 0 bases, with 11 bases between them. CDR3 loop: CASSRLTLNTEAFF. The DNA of the CDR3 is TGTGCCAGCAGCCGGCTCACTCTGAACACTGAAGCTTTCTTT.

This clone has just one count. The rearrangement joins TRBV5-1 to TRBJ2-1; TRBD1 matches at 9 bases. The CDR3 is made up of 15 amino acids. With V trimmed by 4 bases and J by 5 bases, 7 bases remained unmatched. CDR1 is SGHRS, CDR2 YFSETQ, per germline. The CDR3 protein is CASSPRDRANNEQFF. CDR3 bases: TGCGCCAGCAGCCCCCGGGACAGGGCGAACAATGAGCAGTTCTTC. Combining the CDR3 with reference TRBV5-1 and TRBJ2-1 gives the whole variable domain KAGVTQTPRYLIKTRGQQVTLSCSPISGHRSVSWYQQTPGQGLQFLFEYFSETQRNKGNFPGRFSGRQFSNSRSEMNVSTLELGDSALYLCASSPRDRANNEQFFGPGTRLTVL.

The chain recombines TRBV28 with TRBJ2-7, with 8 bases fitting TRBD1. This CDR3 is 15 amino acids long. The germline V gene encodes CDR1 MDHEN and CDR2 SYDVKM. V shed 5 bases and J 6 bases; nucleotides not matched to a gene: 12. CDR3 in amino acids: CASSSGRGLGGEQYF. CDR3 sequence (DNA): TGTGCCAGCAGTAGCGGCAGGGGGCTGGGTGGCGAGCAGTACTTC.

The chain couples TRBV11-1 to TRBJ2-1, with 16 bases identical to TRBD2. The CDR3 spans 18 residues. Germline V gene sequence: CDR1 SGHAT, CDR2 FQDESV (reference sequence). The V segment lost 5 bases and the J segment 7 bases; nucleotides outside the gene matches: 11. DNA of the CDR3: TGTGCCAGCAGCCATTCGCTGGGACTAGCGGGAGGGGAAAATGAGCAGTTCTTC. Its protein is CASSHSLGLAGGENEQFF.

A few counts support this clone. The CDR3 coding sequence is TGTGCCAGCAGCTTGGCGGGGGTATCTCAGCCCCAGCATTTT. Its translation is CASSLAGVSQPQHF. The chain combines TRBV5-5 with TRBJ1-5; TRBD1 is a possible D gene (5 bases). The CDR3 sequence is 14 residues long. CDR1 and CDR2 (germline): SGHKS, YYEKEE (reference sequence). V was clipped by 0 bases and J by 6 bases, with 10 bases between them. The full variable domain, its missing parts supplied by reference TRBV5-5 and TRBJ1-5, is DAGVTQSPTHLIKTRGQQVTLRCSPISGHKSVSWYQQVLGQGPQFIFQYYEKEERGRGNFPDRFSARQFPNYSSELNVNALLLGDSALYLCASSLAGVSQPQHFGDGTRLSIL.

Comment on this clone: Other DNA sequences in the same sample also yield this CDR3. The chain combines TRBV7-6 with TRBJ2-3; no definite D call. The CDR3 covers 15 residues. Trimming removed 5 bases at V and 5 bases at J, with 17 bases between. Germline V lookup: CDR1 SGHVS, CDR2 FNYEAQ. DNA for the CDR3: TGTGCCAGCAGCCGCGAGATTGTCTCAGTAGATACGCAGTATTTT. Translation gives CASSREIVSVDTQYF.

The chain is built from TRBV5-8 and TRBJ1-5, with D unclear. Germline CDR1 reads SGHTS; CDR2 reads YDEGEE. The length of the CDR3 is 13 residues. V was cut by 5 bases and J by 4 bases, with 10 bases left in between. CDR3 sequence reads: CASRGQKNQPQHF. For the CDR3, the DNA is TGTGCCAGCAGAGGGCAGAAAAATCAGCCCCAGCATTTT.

V gene TRBV6-1 combines with J gene TRBJ2-1, with 10 nucleotides matching TRBD2. The CDR3 extends over 15 amino acids. Germline values: CDR1 MNHNS, CDR2 SASEGT. V shed 6 bases, J shed 10 bases, and the junction held 12 bases outside the gene matches. CDR3 amino acids: CASRNGLAGVVEQFF. The CDR3 region has the DNA TGTGCCAGCAGAAACGGCCTAGCGGGAGTGGTCGAGCAGTTCTTC.

The chain is built from TRBV7-2 and TRBJ1-1; 9 nucleotides align to TRBD1. This CDR3 region has 14 residues. Per the germline V gene, CDR1 is SGHTA and CDR2 is FQGNSA. The V and J ends lost 4 bases and 5 bases, in that order; junction bases with no gene match: 5. CDR3 sequence: CASSSRTGVTEAFF. The CDR3 coding sequence is TGTGCCAGCAGCTCAAGGACAGGGGTTACTGAAGCTTTCTTT. The full variable domain, in which reference TRBV7-2 and TRBJ1-1 provide the parts outside the CDR3, is GAGVSQSPSNKVTEKGKDVELRCDPISGHTALYWYRQSLGQGLEFLIYFQGNSAPDKSGLPSDRFSAERTGGSVSTLTIQRTQQEDSAVYLCASSSRTGVTEAFFGQGTRLTVV.

For this clone: Other DNA sequences within the sample encode an identical CDR3. V usage is TRBV7-9 and J usage is TRBJ2-7; 7 bases map to TRBD1. The junction had 5 bases not matched to a gene; V was cut back by 1 base and J by 5 bases. The CDR3 consists of 14 residues. CDR1 is SEHNR and CDR2 is FQNEAQ in the germline V gene (reference sequence). The CDR3, as DNA: TGTGCCAGCAGCTTAGGGGACAGCCTGGACGAGCAGTACTTC. Amino acid sequence: CASSLGDSLDEQYF. Full variable domain (outside the CDR3, taken from reference TRBV7-9 and TRBJ2-7): DTGVSQNPRHKITKRGQNVTFRCDPISEHNRLYWYRQTLGQGPEFLTYFQNEAQLEKSRLLSDRFSAERPKGSFSTLEIQRTEQGDSAMYLCASSLGDSLDEQYFGPGTRLTVT.

The rearrangement links TRBV19 to TRBJ2-1, with TRBD2 matching over 10 bases. The V gene end was trimmed by 5 bases and the J gene end by 1 base; junction bases not matched to a gene: 8. This CDR3 has 17 residues. Germline assignment: CDR1 LNHDA and CDR2 SQIVND (reference sequence). CDR3: CASSPWGSGRSYNEQFF. The CDR3 DNA follows: TGTGCCAGTAGTCCATGGGGTAGCGGGAGGTCCTACAATGAGCAGTTCTTC.

The chain recombines TRBV27 with TRBJ2-2; 10 nucleotides match TRBD2. Unmatched junction bases numbered 4, after V lost 2 bases and J lost 4 bases. The CDR3 totals 16 residues. Germline lookup yields CDR1 MNHEY and CDR2 SMNVEV (reference sequence). The CDR3 protein is CASSLKSGRATGELFF. The CDR3 region has the DNA TGTGCCAGCAGTTTAAAAAGCGGGAGGGCCACCGGGGAGCTGTTTTTT.

This clone was found once. The rearrangement joins TRBV7-2 to TRBJ2-7; tentative D call: TRBD2 (5 bases). The V gene's germline CDR1 is SGHTA and CDR2 FQGNSA. Between the trimmed V and J ends, which lost 2 bases and 7 bases, there was a span of 21 bases. This CDR3 contains 16 residues. The CDR3 DNA reads TGTGCCAGCAGCTTAAGGGCGGCCCGGACCTCGGGGGAGCAGTACTTC. It codes for CASSLRAARTSGEQYF.

CDR3 in DNA: TGCGCCAGCGGAGCGGGAGAGGATACGCAGTATTTT. It is translated as CASGAGEDTQYF. The chain couples TRBV5-1 to TRBJ2-3, with 8 bases aligning to TRBD2. V lost 7 bases to trimming and J lost 6 bases; unmatched junction nucleotides: 4. The CDR3 length is 12 residues. Germline values: CDR1 SGHRS, CDR2 YFSETQ.

The V gene is TRBV28, the J gene TRBJ1-5, with unresolved D. CDR3 length: 14 amino acids. V was pared by 4 bases and J by 3 bases, with 10 bases between. Per germline, CDR1 MDHEN and CDR2 SYDVKM. The CDR3, as DNA: TGTGCCAGCAGTTCGCCCCCGACCAATCAGCCCCAGCATTTT. Encoded protein: CASSSPPTNQPQHF.

The V and J genes are TRBV10-3 and TRBJ2-7; TRBD1 is a possible D gene (6 bases). V dropped 7 bases and J dropped 2 bases, with 12 bases sitting between them. The CDR3 has 13 amino acids. CDR1 is ENHRY, CDR2 SYGVKD, per germline. CDR3 DNA: TGTGCCATCAAGGGACAAGGGCCCTACGAGCAGTACTTC. Translating gives CAIKGQGPYEQYF.

The chain uses TRBV10-3 and TRBJ2-7, with 10 bases matching TRBD2. CDR1 is ENHRY and CDR2 is SYGVKD in the germline V gene. After removal of 3 bases from V and 6 bases from J, the junction contained 5 bases not matched to a gene. CDR3 size: 14 residues. CDR3 in DNA: TGTGCCATCAGTGACCCCCGACTAGCGGGCGAGCAGTACTTC. It is translated as CAISDPRLAGEQYF.

The J gene is TRBJ2-1, the V gene TRBV15, with 7 bases fitting TRBD2. CDR1 LNHNV and CDR2 YYDKDF come from the germline V gene (reference sequence). V lost 5 bases to trimming and J lost 2 bases; unmatched junction nucleotides: 9. The CDR3 totals 16 residues. The CDR3 protein is CATSGAGRFPYNEQFF. DNA for the CDR3: TGTGCCACCAGCGGAGCGGGGAGATTCCCCTACAATGAGCAGTTCTTC.

Details on this clone: The identical CDR3 is also encoded by other nucleotide sequences in the sample. The J gene is TRBJ2-3, the V gene TRBV5-1; D gene uncertain. V gave up 2 bases and J gave up 0 bases, with 7 bases separating them. The CDR3 is 14 residues long. The V gene's germline CDR1 is SGHRS and CDR2 YFSETQ. The CDR3 sequence is CASSFSGSTDTQYF. Written as DNA, the CDR3 is TGCGCCAGCAGCTTTTCGGGTAGCACAGATACGCAGTATTTT.